The clone carrying this T cell receptor beta chain was seen a handful of times. Its specificity is unknown. Sample time point: patch test 3, about 24 weeks after DPC sensitization. Described treatment: therapeutic diphenylcyclopropenone sensitization with weekly scalp DPC. Germline loops: CDR1 SGHVS, CDR2 FQNEAQ. The length of the CDR3 is 15 residues. V was clipped by 0 bases and J by 10 bases, with 16 bases between them. These data originate in a study of human T cells and chemical hapten exposure. Study-level background: Recorded diagnoses among the mostly female patients were alopecia areata, totalis or universalis. The study, taken as a whole, reports: Controls had significantly fewer large CDR3 similarity clusters than were formed by expanded TCRs. No shift was seen in TCRs above 1 in 1000 frequency with DPC sensitization.

Using its own MiXCR run on the RACE reads, TCRdb lists one record per CDR3 protein. Altogether around 150,000 distinct CDR3 sequences are present, approximately 30% being singletons, with the ten largest covering under 2.5%. Sequences were derived from whole blood, sampled in connection with sensitization to the hapten diphenylcyclopropenone (DPC). The chain combines TRBV7-8 with TRBJ2-1, with a tentative D call TRBD2 (5 bases). This receptor was identified in a young woman with alopecia areata. Some clones in this sample may be carry-over from other donors' samples. CDR3 loop: CASSLALALVLEQFF. CDR3 DNA sequence: TGTGCCAGCAGCTTAGCCCTAGCCCTAGTCCTGGAGCAGTTCTTC.